The clone carrying this TCR beta chain was counted at least ten times. V was shortened by 5 bases and J by 3 bases, with 11 bases between the two germline ends. The CDR3 runs to 13 residues. Germline loops: CDR1 SGHAT, CDR2 FQNNGV. The data are from a study of T cells in Graves' hyperthyroidism and ophthalmopathy. Using RNA transcripts as the source, TCR beta CDR3 regions were amplified. The HTBI primer set drove a first-round RT-PCR of the TCR CDR3. TCRdb re-analysed the multiplex PCR reads in MiXCR, keeping a single row per CDR3 protein. Among 330,000 or so distinct CDR3 sequences listed, roughly 19% were seen once.

The receptor comes from a man aged 45-65 years with Graves' ophthalmopathy. Sequencing input: blood. This chain joins TRBV11-2 and TRBJ2-7, with a tentative D call TRBD1 (5 bases). In DNA form, the CDR3 reads TGTGCCAGCAGCCGAAACCAGGGCTACGAGCAGTACTTC. Its protein is CASSRNQGYEQYF.